This T cell receptor (beta chain) derives from a study of a mutant IDH1 vaccine in newly diagnosed glioma (dated by TCRdb to about 2021). Background for the entire study: Vaccination was initiated 4-6 weeks after radiotherapy alone, or concurrently with temozolomide cycles in the chemotherapy-containing groups. Of the roughly 34 treated patients, approximately 62% were male and roughly 38% were female, and a mean age of roughly 40 years was recorded. Prior to enrollment, patients had been given standard therapy consisting of radiotherapy alone, temozolomide alone, or radiochemotherapy with temozolomide, with the combination given to most patients. The week-35 safety follow-up took place at visit V12, and the week-47 end of study took place at visit V13. Peripheral blood was drawn at six visits: V03 (baseline), V05, V07, V10, V12 and V13. Longitudinal TCRB deep sequencing was done for roughly 23 treated patients, wherever samples were available for exploratory analyses. Paper-wide results and their limitations: According to the authors, sample limitations meant that analyses of patient blood samples could not be reproduced. PBMC samples for TCRB deep sequencing were selected based on availability. Pseudoprogression seemed to be unrelated to changes in the top peripheral T cell clonotypes found by TCRB sequencing. Vaccine-induced immune responses across multiple MHC alleles were detected in approximately 93% of patients.

Per the publication, the time point label means: week 47, end of study. Each vaccine dose was 300 ug of a 20-mer mutant IDH1 peptide in Montanide, given subcutaneously with topical imiquimod. Eight vaccinations were administered to patients in weeks 1, 3, 5, 7, 11, 15, 19 and 23, corresponding to visits V03 through V10. Donors had newly diagnosed WHO grade 3 or 4 IDH1-mutant astrocytomas with loss of nuclear ATRX. The samples were drawn from NOA16, a multicentre, single-arm, open-label phase I trial in Germany that tested a mutant IDH1 peptide vaccine in humans for the first time. The DNeasy Blood and Tissue Kit was used to extract genomic DNA from EDTA blood for TCRB sequencing. Including cysteine and phenylalanine, the CDR3 has 14 amino acids. Only the CDR3 portion is preserved as DNA: 42 bases, with reading frame beginning at the first base. CDR1 and CDR2 are read off the germline V gene as SNHLY and FYNNEI. V loses 3 bases of germline sequence and J loses 3 bases, and the interval between the two ends is 9 bases.

The library was produced with the immunoSEQ multiplex PCR assay. The hsTCRB Kit was used according to the manufacturer's protocol to amplify rearranged TCR beta chain sequences. TCRB libraries were sequenced on an Illumina MiSeq. The paper's processing steps were these. The proprietary platform of the kit vendor was used for demultiplexing, trimming and gene mapping. Imported from immuneACCESS, the table was reduced by TCRdb to in-frame sequences with V and J called. These copies leave out some clones; in studies compared against another copy, an unresolved V gene accounts for under half, and the cause of the remainder is not known. Clone size and V and J calls were adopted from that table, with D and trimming inferred from the DNA. The sample includes tens of thousands of clones, with just under 90% observed a single time. Of the sample, 0.6% to 0.95% falls within the top ten clones. A note on this clone: Its antigen is still unknown. Qualities for individual bases were not recorded, and no much larger clone is one base off.

The origin of this receptor is a woman in her fifties or sixties with glioma. This specimen consisted of PBMCs, obtained from a glioma patient whose treatment included an IDH1 peptide vaccine. The rearranged chain carries TRBV2 and TRBJ1-5; the D gene is perhaps TRBD1, from 5 matching bases. DNA sequence: TGTGCCAGCAGTGATCGACAGCTCAATCAGCCCCAGCATTTT. Its protein reads: CASSDRQLNQPQHF.